There are many counts of the clone carrying this TCR beta chain. The source of the sample is a study of blood T cell repertoires in COVID-19. Looking at the study overall: COVID-19 samples from acute and convalescent phases originated in the United States, Italy and Spain. PBMCs, B-cell-depleted T cells, or T cells were the source of the cDNA or gDNA that made up the material.

The V end was cut by 4 bases, the J end by 0 bases, with 9 bases between. In germline, CDR1 is MNHEY, CDR2 SMNVEV (reference sequence). The CDR3 loop spans 14 amino acids. Per the authors' pipeline: Quantification of nucleated cells was approximated via reference gene primer amplification. Only in-frame clones appear in the TCRdb table, and some are missing; sequencing was by immunoSEQ multiplex PCR. The V and J calls and the clone size are those of that table, but D and trimming were determined from the DNA. Of about 140,000 clones detected, more than 75% appear once; the ten largest clones hold roughly 4.2%.

The chain combines TRBV27 with TRBJ1-1; D possibly corresponds to TRBD1 (5 bases). The sequenced sample was peripheral blood. The sequence was collected from a man between 60 and 75 years old with acute or convalescent COVID-19. CDR3 sequence reads: CASSSGTLNTEAFF. Here the CDR3 DNA reads TGTGCCAGCAGTTCCGGGACTTTGAACACTGAAGCTTTCTTT.